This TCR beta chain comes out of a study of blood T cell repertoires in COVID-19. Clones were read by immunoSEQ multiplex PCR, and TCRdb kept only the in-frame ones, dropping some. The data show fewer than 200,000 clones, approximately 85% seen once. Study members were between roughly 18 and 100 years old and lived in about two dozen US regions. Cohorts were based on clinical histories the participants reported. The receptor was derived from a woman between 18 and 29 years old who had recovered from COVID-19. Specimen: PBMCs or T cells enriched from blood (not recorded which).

CDR3 sequence reads: CASRSQLGANEKLFF. CDR3 nucleotides: TGTGCCAGCCGATCACAGCTGGGGGCAAATGAAAAACTGTTTTTT. The V call is TRBV18, the J call TRBJ1-4, with D perhaps TRBD1 (6 bases). V lost 8 bases and J 5 bases, leaving 18 bases between the germline ends. Germline V gene lookup returns CDR1 KGHSH and CDR2 LQKENI. The CDR3 length is 15 residues.